This section outlines one TCR beta chain sequence together with its context. Its recognized antigen is unknown. No base-level quality is on record; no much larger clone is a single base apart. TCR CDR3 regions were amplified from genomic DNA by multiplex PCR using the deep immunoSEQ assay. For each cell subset, the extracted genomic DNA was distributed evenly across all wells of several immunoSEQ 96-well plates, and each plate served as one replicate. For sorted subsets, roughly 200 ng genomic DNA, equal to 30,000 or so T cell genomes, was loaded into each replicate PCR. The purified libraries were quantified using a Qubit 3.0 fluorometer, sized with a Bioanalyzer 2100, and then quantified again using the KAPA Library Quantification kit. Every immunoSEQ 96-well plate was sequenced on a separate single-read 150-cycle Illumina NextSeq 550 flow cell. Per the authors' processing: Because the immunoSEQ output held only junctional sequences and lacked quality scores, the filtering could not match the filtering applied to full-length reads. Sequences were annotated with PyIR, a Python wrapper for IgBLAST v1.9, using IMGT germline references to assign V/J genes and CDR3. Reads with weak V/J assignments (E-value above 1e-6), missing CDR3, stop codons, out-of-frame junctions, or ambiguous translated residues were removed. V3J clonotypes were defined by identical inferred V gene, J gene, and CDR3 amino acid sequence. Percentage overlap between repertoires was calculated by dividing the number of shared unique clonotypes by the size of the smaller repertoire. Repertoire richness was assessed with RTK rarefaction, the Chao1 estimator, and Recon v2.1 estimates of unobserved clonotypes. For all TCRbeta clonotypes obtained by the gDNA method from several donors, generation probabilities were computed with OLGA. TCRdb mirrors the immuneACCESS table, restricted to in-frame sequences. Some clones are absent from its copies; in checked studies, under half trace to an unresolved V gene, and the reason for the others is unknown. V and J calls and clone size follow that table, whereas D and trimming were derived from the DNA. The sample table shows millions of clones, and roughly 96% are seen once. Under 0.15% of the sample goes to the ten largest clones.

The data are from a study of shared clonotypes between healthy human individuals (dated by TCRdb to the early 2020s). Background on the whole study: A few men and a couple of women, aged 18 to 49 years, made up the cohort. For each donor, CD4 naive and CD4 memory were each run on three plates, CD8 naive on two plates, and CD8 memory on one plate. To increase sequencing depth and limit assay-specific biases, different laboratories used diverse techniques to prepare libraries and sequence TCR repertoires. To estimate repertoire size and how much clonotypes are shared between individuals, the study performed deep sequencing of blood TCR repertoires from roughly five healthy adults. Per donor, leukapheresis produced somewhere between about 0.94 and 9.5 billion PBMCs. Paper-wide results and their limitations: Even with the large sequencing depth, rarefaction of the sorted-subset datasets indicated that sequencing was incomplete. The small number of donors limited the genetic and exposure-history diversity represented. When a few donors were compared, the shared fraction of clonotypes was about 5.5% for naive CD4, around 4% for naive CD8, roughly 2.5% for memory CD4, and around 0.37% for memory CD8. Naive subsets generally had larger estimated clonotype richness than memory subsets did. Compared with non-shared clonotypes, the clonotypes found in all four sorted-subset donors had higher generation probabilities. Based on pairwise subsampling, the degree of clonotype sharing among donors was expected to be affected by sequencing depth. Sampling was restricted to blood, and TCR repertoires in tissue are likely to differ from TCR repertoires in blood.

Donors were healthy HIV-negative adults with no recently reported acute infections or vaccinations. Every donor was a Caucasian adult residing in Nashville, Tennessee, USA. Magnetic negative selection was used to enrich CD4+ T cells, after which naive cells were positively selected on CD45RA and the negative fraction became the memory subset. After blood collection by leukapheresis, PBMCs were isolated using Ficoll-Histopaque density gradient centrifugation and then cryopreserved in the vapor phase of liquid nitrogen. Analytical flow cytometry was used to check the purity and quantity of every magnetically sorted T cell population. From each sorted fraction, genomic DNA was isolated and quantified by UV absorbance on a Nanodrop 2000c. The CDR3 runs 12 amino acids, cysteine and phenylalanine included. Just the 36-base CDR3 DNA is kept, in frame starting at base 1.

Sequencing was done on a sample of naive CD4+ T cells sorted from blood. The sample's cell subset or site label, decoded: CD45RA+ positively selected. This clonotype was obtained from a man between 18 and 35 years old in good health. The chain is made from TRBV1 and TRBJ2-7; the table's TRBD2 call for D was not verified on the DNA. TRBV1 is shown as a pseudogene. The CDR3 has the sequence CTSSQDRVQQYF. The DNA sequence reads TGCACCAGCAGCCAAGACCGGGTTCAACAGTACTTC.